This T cell receptor beta chain was recovered during a study of siplizumab effects on memory and regulatory T cells. V shed 2 bases and J shed 6 bases, with 13 bases lying between them. Germline CDR1 is SGHRS and CDR2 is YFSETQ. The CDR3 sequence is 14 residues long. Measured with immunoSEQ multiplex PCR; TCRdb has only the in-frame clones, and not every one. The sample comprises over 70,000 clones, 95% of which are singletons, and roughly 18% rests with the top ten. Remarks on this clone: The antigen is undetermined.

Overall study findings and caveats: Proliferating Tregs in siplizumab cultures were never verified as suppressive.

V usage is TRBV5-1 and J usage is TRBJ2-3; tentative D call: TRBD2 (6 bases). The specimen was CD8+ T cells sorted from blood. The clonotype was recovered from a human donor in good health. CDR3 sequence (DNA): TGCGCCAGCAGCTTCTCGATAGCGGCGGATACGCAGTATTTT. Translated, it gives CASSFSIAADTQYF.